The present TCR beta chain was sequenced within a study of cytomegalovirus exposure and HLA in healthy donors. Germline V CDR1 and CDR2: MNHEY, SMNVEV (reference sequence). This CDR3 is 17 amino acids long. The V end lost 6 bases, the J end lost 2 bases, and 21 bases lay between the germline ends. 13 Jbeta primers and 60 Vbeta primers were used for the PCR. Method: immunoSEQ multiplex PCR; TCRdb's copy keeps in-frame clones and lacks some. Here the sample spans approximately 100,000 clones, 80% to 85% being singletons. The chain uses TRBV27 and TRBJ2-3, with D perhaps matching TRBD2 (6 bases). Sequencing was done on a sample of PBMCs. The receptor was derived from a man in his forties in good health and CMV-seronegative. Written as DNA, the CDR3 is TGTGCCAGCAGGTCAGGAATTGGAGGGCAGAACACAGATACGCAGTATTTT. Its protein product is CASRSGIGGQNTDTQYF.